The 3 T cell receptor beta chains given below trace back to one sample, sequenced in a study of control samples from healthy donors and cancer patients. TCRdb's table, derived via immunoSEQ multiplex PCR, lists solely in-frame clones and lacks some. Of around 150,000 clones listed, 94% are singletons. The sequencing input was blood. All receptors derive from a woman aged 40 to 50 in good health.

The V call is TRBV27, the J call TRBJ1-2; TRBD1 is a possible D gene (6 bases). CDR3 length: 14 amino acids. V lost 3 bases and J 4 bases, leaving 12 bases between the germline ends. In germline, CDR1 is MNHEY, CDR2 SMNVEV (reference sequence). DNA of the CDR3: TGTGCCAGCAGTTTCCAGGGGACGGCCTATGGCTACACCTTC. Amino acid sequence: CASSFQGTAYGYTF.

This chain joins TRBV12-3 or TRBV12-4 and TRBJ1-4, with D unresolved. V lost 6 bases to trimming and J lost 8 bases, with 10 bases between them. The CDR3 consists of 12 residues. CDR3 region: CASREGGEKLFF. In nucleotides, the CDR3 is TGTGCCAGCAGAGAGGGTGGGGAAAAACTGTTTTTT.

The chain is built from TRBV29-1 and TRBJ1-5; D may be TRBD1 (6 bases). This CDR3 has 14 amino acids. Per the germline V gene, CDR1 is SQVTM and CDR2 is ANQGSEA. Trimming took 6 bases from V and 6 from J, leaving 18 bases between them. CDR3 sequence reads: CSVRTAGVGQPQHF. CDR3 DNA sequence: TGCAGCGTAAGGACGGCAGGGGTTGGTCAGCCCCAGCATTTT.